This TCR beta chain was captured in a study of memory CD4+ T cells and cytomegalovirus serostatus. To note about this clone: Different DNA sequences within this sample yield the same CDR3.

Germline V gene data show CDR1 as MDHEN and CDR2 as SYDVKM. V was trimmed by 3 bases and J by 0 bases, leaving 24 bases between them. This CDR3 region has 20 residues. This table comes from immunoSEQ multiplex PCR, and its TCRdb copy is limited to in-frame clones, with some not included. The table shows about 57,000 clones, with 65% to 80% occurring only once. Single viable CD3+CD4+CD8-CD45RO+ cells were sorted as the memory CD4+ T cells. Sequencing was performed on memory CD4+ T cells from blood. This chain uses TRBV28 with TRBJ2-4; a weak D match, TRBD2 (5 bases). The source of this sequence is an adult in good health and CMV-seronegative. The CDR3 DNA reads as TGTGCCAGCAGTTTCCCCACGATATCCAGCGGAGTACTAGCCAAAAACATTCAGTACTTC. Translation gives CASSFPTISSGVLAKNIQYF.